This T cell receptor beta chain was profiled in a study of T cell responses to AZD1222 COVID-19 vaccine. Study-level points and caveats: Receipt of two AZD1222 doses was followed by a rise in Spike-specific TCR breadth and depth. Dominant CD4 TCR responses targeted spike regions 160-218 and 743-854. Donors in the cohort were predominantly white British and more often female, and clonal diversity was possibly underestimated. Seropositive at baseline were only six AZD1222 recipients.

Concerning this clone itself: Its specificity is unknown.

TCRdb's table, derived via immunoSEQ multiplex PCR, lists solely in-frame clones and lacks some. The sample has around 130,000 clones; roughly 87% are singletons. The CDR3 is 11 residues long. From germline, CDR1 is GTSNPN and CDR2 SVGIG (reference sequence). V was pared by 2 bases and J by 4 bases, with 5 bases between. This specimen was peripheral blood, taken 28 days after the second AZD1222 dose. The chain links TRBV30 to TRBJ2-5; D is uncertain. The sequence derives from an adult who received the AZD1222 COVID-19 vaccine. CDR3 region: CAWSSRETQYF. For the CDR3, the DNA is TGTGCCTGGAGTAGTAGAGAGACCCAGTACTTC.